This T cell receptor beta chain was documented in a study of cytomegalovirus exposure and HLA in healthy donors. The CDR3 covers 12 residues. Trimming removed 6 bases at V and 3 bases at J, with 9 bases between. From germline, CDR1 is SGHTA and CDR2 FQGNSA. Amplification used 60 Vbeta primers and 13 Jbeta primers. Assay: immunoSEQ multiplex PCR; the TCRdb copy retains only in-frame clones and omits some. The sample lists fewer than 150,000 clones, approximately 85% seen once, with 6.7% in the top ten. Sequencing used PBMCs. The source of this sequence is a woman younger than 45 in good health and CMV-seropositive. The chain carries TRBV7-2 and TRBJ2-7; D call uncertain. This chain's CDR3 is CASSLLGYEQYF. CDR3 coding DNA: TGTGCCAGCAGTCTCCTAGGCTACGAGCAGTACTTC.